The 21 T cell receptor beta chains below were found in one sample sequenced in a study of control samples from healthy donors and cancer patients. Sequenced by immunoSEQ multiplex PCR; TCRdb stores in-frame clones only, minus some. The data hold over 70,000 clones, with roughly nine tenths observed a single time. Sequencing used PBMCs. All receptors come from a woman between 50 and 59 years old with colorectal cancer.

The chain has TRBV18 and TRBJ1-1; D unclear. Germline values: CDR1 KGHSH, CDR2 LQKENI. V gave up 8 bases and J gave up 1 base, with 14 bases separating them. The length of the CDR3 is 14 residues. CDR3 residues: CASTSVTANTEAFF. CDR3 nucleotides: TGTGCCAGCACGTCCGTGACGGCGAACACTGAAGCTTTCTTT.

V usage is TRBV7-3 and J usage is TRBJ1-1, with D unresolved. The CDR3 is made up of 13 amino acids. Germline V CDR1 and CDR2: SGHTA, FQGTGA. V lost 2 bases, J lost 1 base, and 5 bases lay in between. The CDR3 here is CASSLAPNTEAFF. In nucleotides, the CDR3 is TGTGCCAGCAGCTTAGCGCCGAACACTGAAGCTTTCTTT.

The chain employs TRBV2 and TRBJ2-1, with D unclear. Germline CDR1 is SNHLY and CDR2 is FYNNEI. The V and J ends lost 1 base and 5 bases respectively, with 9 bases between them. The CDR3 runs to 14 residues. The CDR3 region is CASSEGYFHNEQFF. DNA of the CDR3: TGTGCCAGCAGTGAAGGGTATTTCCACAATGAGCAGTTCTTC.

The chain uses TRBV21-1 and TRBJ2-7; no DNA check was done on the table's D call, TRBD2. TRBV21-1 is shown as a pseudogene. This CDR3 is built from 19 residues. The CDR3 loop reads CASSTGTSGGSRFSYEQYV. CDR3 DNA sequence: TGTGCCAGCAGCACCGGGACTAGCGGGGGGAGTAGATTCTCCTACGAGCAGTACGTC.

In DNA, the CDR3 is TGTGCCACTTACGCGGGGGGAAGGGGAAGCAATCAGCCCCAGCATTTT. Protein sequence: CATYAGGRGSNQPQHF. V usage is TRBV28 and J usage is TRBJ1-5, with D tentatively TRBD1 (5 bases). Germline V CDR1 and CDR2: MDHEN, SYDVKM. V lost 10 bases, J lost 1 base, and 20 bases lay in between. The length of the CDR3 is 16 residues. The complete variable domain, with remaining parts taken from reference TRBV28 and TRBJ1-5, reads DVKVTQSSRYLVKRTGEKVFLECVQDMDHENMFWYRQDPGLGLRLIYFSYDVKMKEKGDIPEGYSVSREKKERFSLILESASTNQTSMYLCATYAGGRGSNQPQHFGDGTRLSIL.

The chain has TRBV4-1 and TRBJ2-3; 7 positions match TRBD2. With V trimmed by 0 bases and J by 4 bases, 4 bases remained unmatched. The CDR3 loop spans 15 amino acids. Germline lookup yields CDR1 MGHRA and CDR2 YSYEKL. The CDR3 reads CASSQDREGADTQYF. In nucleotides, the CDR3 is TGCGCCAGCAGCCAAGATAGGGAGGGCGCAGATACGCAGTATTTT.

The rearrangement uses TRBV6-5 and TRBJ1-5, with 12 bases lining up with TRBD1. Germline V gives CDR1 MNHEY, CDR2 SVGAGI. The CDR3 length is 15 residues. V shed 6 bases and J 6 bases; nucleotides not matched to a gene: 6. CDR3 sequence (DNA): TGTGCCAGCAGGGGGGGACAGGGGGCTGGTCAGCCCCAGCATTTT. It translates to CASRGGQGAGQPQHF.

This chain links TRBV29-1 with TRBJ2-5; D is ambiguous. The V and J ends lost 8 bases and 5 bases respectively, with 12 bases between them. From germline, CDR1 is SQVTM and CDR2 ANQGSEA. The CDR3 extends over 11 amino acids. The CDR3 reads CSPYMGETQYF. The CDR3 region has the DNA TGCAGCCCATACATGGGGGAGACCCAGTACTTC.

The V and J genes are TRBV6-2 or TRBV6-3 and TRBJ2-3, with TRBD2 as a possible D gene (5 bases). The V and J ends lost 5 bases and 2 bases respectively, with 11 bases between them. Germline V gene data show CDR1 as MNHEY and CDR2 as SVGEGT. CDR3 length: 14 amino acids. The CDR3 here is CASSPDYSTDTQYF. The DNA for the CDR3 is TGTGCCAGCAGTCCCGACTACTCCACAGATACGCAGTATTTT.

In its sample, this clone was seen once. The chain couples TRBV5-6 to TRBJ2-5; a weak D match, TRBD2 (5 bases). The CDR3 consists of 13 residues. The germline V and J ends were trimmed by 2 bases and 5 bases, with 10 bases remaining between them. CDR1 is SGHDT, CDR2 YYEEEE, per germline. The CDR3 nucleotides are TGTGCCAGCAGCTTCCGACGGAGGGAGACCCAGTACTTC. Translating it yields CASSFRRRETQYF.

The chain combines TRBV28 with TRBJ1-4, with 8 bases lining up with TRBD1. Germline V gene sequence: CDR1 MDHEN, CDR2 SYDVKM. V lost 10 bases to trimming and J lost 8 bases; unmatched junction nucleotides: 9. This CDR3 comprises 13 residues. This chain's CDR3 is CATQTGDSEKLFF. The CDR3 region has the DNA TGTGCCACCCAGACAGGGGATAGCGAAAAACTGTTTTTT.

The chain couples TRBV24-1 to TRBJ2-5, with D perhaps matching TRBD1 (6 bases). CDR3 length: 16 amino acids. CDR1 is KGHDR, CDR2 SFDVKD, per germline. V was cut by 4 bases and J by 5 bases, with 19 bases left in between. CDR3 nucleotide sequence: TGTGCCACCAGTGACCTCGTAAAACAGGGTTGGGAGACCCAGTACTTC. Encoded protein: CATSDLVKQGWETQYF.

The chain carries TRBV6-5 and TRBJ2-5; 9 nucleotides align to TRBD2. In germline, CDR1 is MNHEY, CDR2 SVGAGI. The V segment lost 6 bases and the J segment 5 bases; nucleotides outside the gene matches: 10. CDR3 size: 15 residues. CDR3 region: CASRVSGGGGETQYF. CDR3 nucleotides: TGTGCCAGCAGAGTTAGCGGGGGAGGTGGGGAGACCCAGTACTTC.

V and J are TRBV2 and TRBJ1-2, with D perhaps TRBD1 (6 bases). The V end lost 8 bases, the J end lost 8 bases, and 18 bases lay between the germline ends. Germline V gene lookup returns CDR1 SNHLY and CDR2 FYNNEI. This CDR3 contains 13 residues. The CDR3 is CASSGGGPGGYTF. CDR3 bases: TGTGCCAGCTCCGGGGGGGGGCCTGGAGGCTACACCTTC.

The CDR3 DNA reads as TGTGCCAGCAGTCGGACGAAAAGGGATGAGCAGTTCTTC. Its protein product is CASSRTKRDEQFF. The V gene is TRBV11-1, the J gene TRBJ2-1; D ambiguous. The length of the CDR3 is 13 residues. With 6 bases removed from V and 8 bases from J, the gap between germline ends came to 14 bases. The germline V gene encodes CDR1 SGHAT and CDR2 FQDESV (reference sequence).

V is TRBV28 and J is TRBJ2-1; no clear D. This CDR3 comprises 12 residues. Germline V CDR1 and CDR2: MDHEN, SYDVKM. V was shortened by 1 base and J by 6 bases, with 4 bases between the two germline ends. The CDR3 here is CASSLLSNEQFF. The DNA of the CDR3 is TGTGCCAGCAGTTTATTGTCCAATGAGCAGTTCTTC.

This clone was picked up one time. J is TRBJ2-3 and V is TRBV24-1; maybe TRBD2 (5 bases). The CDR3 totals 15 residues. Trimming took 2 bases from V and 2 from J, leaving 10 bases between them. Germline assignment: CDR1 KGHDR and CDR2 SFDVKD. CDR3 loop: CATSDSGDLTDTQYF. CDR3 DNA: TGTGCCACCAGTGATTCCGGGGATCTCACAGATACGCAGTATTTT.

V gene TRBV7-2 combines with J gene TRBJ1-2, with 7 positions matching TRBD1. There are 14 residues in the CDR3. The germline V gene encodes CDR1 SGHTA and CDR2 FQGNSA. V lost 6 bases to trimming and J lost 3 bases; unmatched junction nucleotides: 7. CDR3 in amino acids: CASRPQGEHYGYTF. The CDR3 nucleotides are TGTGCCAGCAGACCCCAGGGGGAGCACTATGGCTACACCTTC.

This clone has only one observation. The chain's CDR3 is CASRAGTTSNQPQHF. The CDR3 DNA is TGTGCCAGCAGGGCCGGGACAACTAGCAATCAGCCCCAGCATTTT. This rearrangement joins TRBV2 to TRBJ1-5, with D possibly matching TRBD1 (6 bases). There are 15 residues in the CDR3. Germline lookup yields CDR1 SNHLY and CDR2 FYNNEI. V lost 6 bases and J lost 0, with 12 bases in between.

This clone showed up just a few times. The V call is TRBV4-1, the J call TRBJ1-4; D unresolved. CDR1 MGHRA and CDR2 YSYEKL come from the germline V gene. The germline V and J ends were trimmed by 3 bases and 6 bases, with 5 bases remaining between them. The CDR3 is 12 residues long. CDR3 coding DNA: TGCGCCAGCAGCCAGCCCTATGAAAAACTGTTTTTT. Encoded protein: CASSQPYEKLFF.

The chain couples TRBV4-1 to TRBJ1-1; D is undetermined. Germline V gene lookup returns CDR1 MGHRA and CDR2 YSYEKL. The CDR3 consists of 15 residues. Trimming removed 4 bases at V and 0 bases at J, with 12 bases between. CDR3 amino acids: CASSLGWAMNTEAFF. The CDR3 DNA sequence: TGCGCCAGCAGCCTGGGTTGGGCGATGAACACTGAAGCTTTCTTT.